This T cell receptor beta chain originates from a study of blood T cell repertoires in COVID-19 (dated by TCRdb to 2019 to 2021). Looking at the study overall: The collaborator samples originated in the United States, Italy and Spain and spanned the acute and convalescent phases of COVID-19. HLA class I and class II types, where available, came from metadata supplied by the sample provider rather than from assay-based typing. A de-identified subject ID, COVID-19 status, age in years and sex were almost always included in the sample metadata. Samples were obtained from the ongoing ImmuneRACE study (first 160 participants) and from over 1,000 subjects provided by 6 global collaborators. The dataset comprised deeply sampled blood TCRbeta repertoires from subjects exposed to, actively infected with, or recovered from COVID-19. The material from the prospective study consisted of cDNA or gDNA derived from T cells, B-cell-depleted T cells, or PBMCs. A freely available public database, intended as a resource for researchers studying the immune response to SARS-CoV-2, is where the repertoires were released.

Broader findings and caveats from the paper: The amount of clinical and demographic metadata varied by source and participant and was provided uncurated.

TCRbeta CDR3 regions were amplified from genomic DNA using the immunoSEQ Assay, a bias-controlled multiplex PCR. As for the original processing: Nucleated cell counts per sample were estimated from amplification of reference gene primers within the assay. Sequence reads were collapsed and filtered to measure the absolute abundance of every unique TCRbeta CDR3 rearrangement. For each sample, productive Simpson clonality was calculated as the square root of Simpson's diversity index over productive rearrangements. TCRdb stores this immuneACCESS table with in-frame sequences only. Part of the clones is absent; in the studies checked, under half of the shortfall reflects unresolved V genes, and no reason is known for the rest. That table furnishes V, J and clone size, whereas the DNA furnished D and trimming. For this sample the table gives a few hundred thousand clones, of which roughly 90% were detected only once. Together, the top ten hold around a sixth of the sample.

About this clone itself: The clone's antigen remains unknown. One base away there is no much larger clone; base qualities are not given.

In the prospective study, participants were roughly 18 to 95 years old, resided in under 30 geographic areas of the United States, and were enrolled through a virtual design. In the prospective study, participants were assigned to cohorts based on the clinical history participants reported in a screening survey and a study questionnaire. For ImmuneRACE Cohort 3, a participant was defined as recovered based on two consecutive negative NP/OP PCR tests, clearance by a healthcare professional, or resolution of symptoms. Mobile phlebotomists in the prospective study collected whole blood, serum and a nasopharyngeal or oropharyngeal swab from every participant. Participants in the prospective study had the option to provide additional blood draws and questionnaires over a roughly two-month period. Before DNA extraction, blood samples from the prospective study were shipped at room temperature or frozen.

This TCR came from a woman aged 25 to 45 who had recovered from COVID-19. Sample: PBMCs or T cells enriched from blood (not recorded which).

The CDR3 corresponds to CASSMGGGYEQYF. The DNA sequence is as follows: TGTGCCAGTAGTATGGGGGGTGGTTACGAGCAGTACTTC. The chain joins TRBV19 to TRBJ2-7; TRBD2 is a weak D gene call, 6 bases matching. The CDR3, cysteine through phenylalanine, is 13 amino acids long. The retained sequence is limited to the CDR3, 39 bases, with the frame set at the first base. V is reduced by 3 bases and J by 4 bases, leaving a spacing of 10 bases between them. CDR1 and CDR2 were assigned from the germline V gene (reference sequence) as LNHDA and SQIVND.